Listed here is a single TCR beta chain. The data were obtained in a study of OX40 agonist ivuxolimab in advanced cancers. Study context: In this cohort, patients received ivuxolimab, an agonistic anti-OX40 (CD134) antibody. With a range of roughly 20 to 80, age averaged approximately 60 years, and 65% to 90% were male.

The CDR3 is 14 amino acids. V shed 3 bases and J shed 1 base, with 10 bases lying between them. The V gene's germline CDR1 is SGDLS and CDR2 YYNGEE. Produced via immunoSEQ multiplex PCR; TCRdb's table is partial and in-frame only. The sample has approximately 82,000 clones; approximately 95% are singletons. The sequence came from an adult with an advanced solid tumor such as melanoma, head and neck, liver or kidney cancer. The chain combines TRBV9 with TRBJ1-1; maybe TRBD1 (6 bases). The source was CD4+ or CD8+ T cells sorted from blood, collected in a trial of the OX40 agonist ivuxolimab. The CDR3 is CASSEQGSNTEAFF. The CDR3 nucleotides are TGTGCCAGCAGCGAACAGGGTTCGAACACTGAAGCTTTCTTT.